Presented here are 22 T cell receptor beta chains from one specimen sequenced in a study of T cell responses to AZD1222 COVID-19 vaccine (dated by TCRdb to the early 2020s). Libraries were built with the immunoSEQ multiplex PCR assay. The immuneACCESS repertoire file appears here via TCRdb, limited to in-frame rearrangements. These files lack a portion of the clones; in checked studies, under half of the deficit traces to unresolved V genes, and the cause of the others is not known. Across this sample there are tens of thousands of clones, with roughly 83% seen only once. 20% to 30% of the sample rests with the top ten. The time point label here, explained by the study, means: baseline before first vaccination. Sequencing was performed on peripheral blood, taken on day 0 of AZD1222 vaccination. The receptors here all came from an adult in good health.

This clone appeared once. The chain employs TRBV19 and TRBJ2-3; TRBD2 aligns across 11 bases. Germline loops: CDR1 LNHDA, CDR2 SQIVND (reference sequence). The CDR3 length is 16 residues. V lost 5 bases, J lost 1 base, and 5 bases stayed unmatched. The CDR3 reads CASSLELAGGTDTQYF. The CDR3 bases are TGTGCCAGTAGTTTGGAACTAGCGGGAGGCACAGATACGCAGTATTTT.

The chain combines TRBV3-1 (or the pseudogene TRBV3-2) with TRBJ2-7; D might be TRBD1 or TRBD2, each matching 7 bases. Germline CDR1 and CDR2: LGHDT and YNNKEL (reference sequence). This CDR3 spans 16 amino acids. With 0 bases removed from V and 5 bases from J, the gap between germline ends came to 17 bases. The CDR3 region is CASSQEGQGGNDEQYF. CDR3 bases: TGTGCCAGCAGCCAAGAGGGTCAGGGGGGGAATGACGAGCAGTACTTC.

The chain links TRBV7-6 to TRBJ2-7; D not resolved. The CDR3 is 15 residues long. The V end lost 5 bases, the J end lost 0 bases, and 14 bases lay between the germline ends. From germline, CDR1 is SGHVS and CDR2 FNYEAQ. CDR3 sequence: CASSRSPTVSYEQYF. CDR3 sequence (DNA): TGTGCCAGCAGCCGTAGTCCCACGGTCTCCTACGAGCAGTACTTC. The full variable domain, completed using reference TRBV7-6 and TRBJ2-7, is GAGVSQSPRYKVTKRGQDVALRCDPISGHVSLYWYRQALGQGPEFLTYFNYEAQQDKSGLPNDRFSAERPEGSISTLTIQRTEQRDSAMYRCASSRSPTVSYEQYFGPGTRLTVT.

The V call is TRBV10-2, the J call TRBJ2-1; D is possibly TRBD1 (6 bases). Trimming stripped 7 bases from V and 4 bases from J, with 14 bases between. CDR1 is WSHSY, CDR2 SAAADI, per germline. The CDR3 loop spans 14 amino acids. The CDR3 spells CASKPQQGYNEQFF. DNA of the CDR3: TGCGCCAGCAAGCCCCAACAGGGATACAATGAGCAGTTCTTC.

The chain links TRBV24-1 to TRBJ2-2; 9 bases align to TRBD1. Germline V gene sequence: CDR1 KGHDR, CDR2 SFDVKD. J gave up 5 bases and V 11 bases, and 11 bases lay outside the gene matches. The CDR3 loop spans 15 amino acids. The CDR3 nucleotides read TGTGCCAACCGACCGGGACAGGGTTTAACCGGGGAGCTGTTTTTT. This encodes CANRPGQGLTGELFF.

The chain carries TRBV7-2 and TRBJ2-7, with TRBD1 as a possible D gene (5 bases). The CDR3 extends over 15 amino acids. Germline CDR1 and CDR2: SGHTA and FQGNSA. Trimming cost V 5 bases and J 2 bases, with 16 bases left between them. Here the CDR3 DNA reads TGTGCCAGCAGCCTAGGCGAGATCAGGGCCTACGAGCAGTACTTC. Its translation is CASSLGEIRAYEQYF.

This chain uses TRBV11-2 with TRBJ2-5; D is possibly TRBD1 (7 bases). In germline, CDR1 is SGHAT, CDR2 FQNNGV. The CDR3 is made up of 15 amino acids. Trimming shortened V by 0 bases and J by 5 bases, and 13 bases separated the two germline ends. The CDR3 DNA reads TGTGCCAGCAGCTTAGATCCCGCAGGGGGGGAGACCCAGTACTTC. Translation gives CASSLDPAGGETQYF. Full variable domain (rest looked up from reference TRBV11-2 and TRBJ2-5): EAGVAQSPRYKIIEKRQSVAFWCNPISGHATLYWYQQILGQGPKLLIQFQNNGVVDDSQLPKDRFSAERLKGVDSTLKIQPAKLEDSAVYLCASSLDPAGGETQYFGPGTRLLVL.

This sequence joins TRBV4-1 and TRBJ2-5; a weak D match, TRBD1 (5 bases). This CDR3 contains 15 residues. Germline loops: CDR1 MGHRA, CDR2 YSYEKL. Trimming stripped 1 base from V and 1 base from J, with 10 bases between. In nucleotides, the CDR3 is TGCGCCAGCAGCCAAGTACCGACAGTCCAAGAGACCCAGTACTTC. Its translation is CASSQVPTVQETQYF.

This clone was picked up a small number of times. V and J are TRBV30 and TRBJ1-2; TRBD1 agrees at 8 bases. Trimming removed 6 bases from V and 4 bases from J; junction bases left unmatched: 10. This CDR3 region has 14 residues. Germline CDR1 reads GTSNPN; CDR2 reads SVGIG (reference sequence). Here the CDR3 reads CACAGQGAGYGYTF. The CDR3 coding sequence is TGTGCCTGTGCGGGGCAGGGGGCAGGCTATGGCTACACCTTC.

The CDR3 DNA reads as TGTGCCAGCAGCTTAGTAAGCGAGGCCAAAAACATTCAGTACTTC. This translates into CASSLVSEAKNIQYF. This chain connects TRBV7-2 to TRBJ2-4; no clear D gene. The length of the CDR3 is 15 residues. Between the trimmed V and J ends, which lost 1 base and 1 base, there was a span of 8 bases. CDR1 SGHTA and CDR2 FQGNSA come from the germline V gene.

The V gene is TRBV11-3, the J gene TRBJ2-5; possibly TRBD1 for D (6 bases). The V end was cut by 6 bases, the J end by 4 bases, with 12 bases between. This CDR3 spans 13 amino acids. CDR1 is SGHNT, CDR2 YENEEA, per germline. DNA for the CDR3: TGTGCCAGCAGTACAGGGTTCCGAGAGACCCAGTACTTC. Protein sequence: CASSTGFRETQYF. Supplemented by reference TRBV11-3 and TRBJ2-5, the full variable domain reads EAGVVQSPRYKIIEKKQPVAFWCNPISGHNTLYWYLQNLGQGPELLIRYENEEAVDDSQLPKDRFSAERLKGVDSTLKIQPAELGDSAVYLCASSTGFRETQYFGPGTRLLVL.

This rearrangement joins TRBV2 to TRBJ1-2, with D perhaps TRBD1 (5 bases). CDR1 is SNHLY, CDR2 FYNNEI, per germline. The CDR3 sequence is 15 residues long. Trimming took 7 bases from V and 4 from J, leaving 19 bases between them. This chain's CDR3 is CASIGTPAYSYGYTF. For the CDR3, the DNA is TGTGCCAGCATTGGGACTCCGGCCTATTCCTATGGCTACACCTTC.

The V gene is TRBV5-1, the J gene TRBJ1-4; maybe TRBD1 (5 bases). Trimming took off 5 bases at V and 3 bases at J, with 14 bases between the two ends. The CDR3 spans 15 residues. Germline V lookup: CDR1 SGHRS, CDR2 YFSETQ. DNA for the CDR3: TGCGCCAGCAGATTTGGGGGGGAATCTAATGAAAAACTGTTTTTT. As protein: CASRFGGESNEKLFF.

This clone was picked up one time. CDR3 residues: CASSLQWNTEAFF. The CDR3 DNA reads as TGTGCCAGCAGTCTCCAGTGGAACACTGAAGCTTTCTTT. The gene calls are TRBV27 and TRBJ1-1, with no clear D. The CDR3 has 13 amino acids. The V gene's germline CDR1 is MNHEY and CDR2 SMNVEV (reference sequence). Trimming took off 5 bases at V and 1 base at J, with 8 bases between the two ends.

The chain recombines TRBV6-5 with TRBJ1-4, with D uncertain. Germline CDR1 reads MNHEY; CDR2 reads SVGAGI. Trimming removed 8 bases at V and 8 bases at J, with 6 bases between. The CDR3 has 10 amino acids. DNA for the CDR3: TGTGCCAGCGGCCGCGAAAAACTGTTTTTT. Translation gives CASGREKLFF.

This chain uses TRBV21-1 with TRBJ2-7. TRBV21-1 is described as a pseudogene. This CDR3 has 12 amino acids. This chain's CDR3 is CASTSRAYEQYF. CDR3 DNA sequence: TGTGCCAGCACCTCAAGGGCCTACGAGCAGTACTTC.

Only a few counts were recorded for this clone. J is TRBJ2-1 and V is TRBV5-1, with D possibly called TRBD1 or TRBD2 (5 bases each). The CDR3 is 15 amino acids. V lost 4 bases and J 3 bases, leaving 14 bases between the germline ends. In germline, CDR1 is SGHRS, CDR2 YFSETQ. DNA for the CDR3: TGCGCCAGCAGCGGCCTCGGGACGAGCTACAATGAGCAGTTCTTC. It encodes CASSGLGTSYNEQFF.

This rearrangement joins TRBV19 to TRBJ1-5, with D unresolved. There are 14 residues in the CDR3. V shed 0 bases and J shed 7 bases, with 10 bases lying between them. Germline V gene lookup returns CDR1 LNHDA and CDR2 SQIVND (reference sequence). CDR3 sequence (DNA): TGTGCCAGTAGTATAGATGCCAGTAGGCAGCCCCAGCATTTT. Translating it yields CASSIDASRQPQHF. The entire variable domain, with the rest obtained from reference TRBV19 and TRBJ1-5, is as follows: DGGITQSPKYLFRKEGQNVTLSCEQNLNHDAMYWYRQDPGQGLRLIYYSQIVNDFQKGDIAEGYSVSREKKESFPLTVTSAQKNPTAFYLCASSIDASRQPQHFGDGTRLSIL.

This CDR3 is CASSFDRGRNQPQHF. The CDR3 coding sequence is TGTGCCAGCAGTTTCGACAGGGGACGCAATCAGCCCCAGCATTTT. The rearrangement joins TRBV2 to TRBJ1-5, with 8 bases lining up with TRBD1. This CDR3 is 15 amino acids long. Germline-derived CDR1 and CDR2 are SNHLY and FYNNEI. V shed 5 bases, J shed 2 bases, and the junction held 5 bases outside the gene matches.

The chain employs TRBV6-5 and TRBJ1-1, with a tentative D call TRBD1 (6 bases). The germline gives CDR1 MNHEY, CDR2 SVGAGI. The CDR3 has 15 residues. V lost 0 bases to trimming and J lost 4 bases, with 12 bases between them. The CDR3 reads CASSYSYARGTEAFF. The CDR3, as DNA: TGTGCCAGCAGTTACTCTTACGCCAGGGGCACTGAAGCTTTCTTT.

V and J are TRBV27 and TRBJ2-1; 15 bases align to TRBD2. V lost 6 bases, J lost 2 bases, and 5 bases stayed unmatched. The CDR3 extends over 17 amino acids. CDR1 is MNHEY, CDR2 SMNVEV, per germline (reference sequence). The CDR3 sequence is CASRQGLAGGAYNEQFF. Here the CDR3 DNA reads TGTGCCAGCAGGCAGGGACTAGCGGGAGGAGCCTACAATGAGCAGTTCTTC.

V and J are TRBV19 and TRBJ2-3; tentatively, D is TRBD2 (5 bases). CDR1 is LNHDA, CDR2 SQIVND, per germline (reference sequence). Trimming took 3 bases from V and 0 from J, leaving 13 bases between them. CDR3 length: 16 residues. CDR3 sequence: CASSIPLSGSTDTQYF. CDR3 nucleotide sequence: TGTGCCAGTAGTATCCCCCTGAGCGGTAGCACAGATACGCAGTATTTT.